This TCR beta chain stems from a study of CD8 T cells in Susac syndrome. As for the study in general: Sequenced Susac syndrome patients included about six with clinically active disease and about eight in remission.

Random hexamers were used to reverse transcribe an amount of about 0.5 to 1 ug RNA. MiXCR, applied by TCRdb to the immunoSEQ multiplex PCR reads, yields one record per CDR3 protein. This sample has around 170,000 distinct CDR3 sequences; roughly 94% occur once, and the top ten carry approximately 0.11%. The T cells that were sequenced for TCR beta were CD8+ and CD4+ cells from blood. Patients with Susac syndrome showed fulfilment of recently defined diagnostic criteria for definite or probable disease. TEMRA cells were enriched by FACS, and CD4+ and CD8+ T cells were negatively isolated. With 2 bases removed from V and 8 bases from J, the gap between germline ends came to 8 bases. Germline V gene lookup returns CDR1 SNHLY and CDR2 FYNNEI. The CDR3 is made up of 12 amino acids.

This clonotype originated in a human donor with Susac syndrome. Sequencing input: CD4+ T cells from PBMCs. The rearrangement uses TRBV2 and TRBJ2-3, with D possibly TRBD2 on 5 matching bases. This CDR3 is CASSELAATQYF. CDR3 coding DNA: TGTGCCAGCAGTGAACTAGCCGCTACGCAGTATTTT.